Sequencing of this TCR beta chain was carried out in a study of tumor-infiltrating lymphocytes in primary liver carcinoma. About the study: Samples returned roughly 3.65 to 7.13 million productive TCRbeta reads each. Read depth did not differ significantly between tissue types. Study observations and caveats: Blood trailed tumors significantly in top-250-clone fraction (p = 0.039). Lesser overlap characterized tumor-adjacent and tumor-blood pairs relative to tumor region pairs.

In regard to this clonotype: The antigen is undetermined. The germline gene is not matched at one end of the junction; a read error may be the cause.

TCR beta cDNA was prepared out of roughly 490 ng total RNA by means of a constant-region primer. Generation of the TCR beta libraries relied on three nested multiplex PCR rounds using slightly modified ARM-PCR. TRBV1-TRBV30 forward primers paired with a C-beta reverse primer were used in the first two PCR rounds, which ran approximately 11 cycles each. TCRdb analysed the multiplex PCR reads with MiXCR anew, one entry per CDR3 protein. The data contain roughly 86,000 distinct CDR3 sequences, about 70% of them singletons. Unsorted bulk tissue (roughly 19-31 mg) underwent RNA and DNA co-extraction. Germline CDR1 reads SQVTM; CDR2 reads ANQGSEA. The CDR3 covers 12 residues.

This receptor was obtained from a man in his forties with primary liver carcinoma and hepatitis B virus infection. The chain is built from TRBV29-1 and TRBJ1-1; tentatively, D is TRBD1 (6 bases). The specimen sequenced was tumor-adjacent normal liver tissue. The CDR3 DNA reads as TGCAGTGTTGAGGGGGGGAACACTGAAGCTCTCTTT. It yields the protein CSVEGGNTEALF.